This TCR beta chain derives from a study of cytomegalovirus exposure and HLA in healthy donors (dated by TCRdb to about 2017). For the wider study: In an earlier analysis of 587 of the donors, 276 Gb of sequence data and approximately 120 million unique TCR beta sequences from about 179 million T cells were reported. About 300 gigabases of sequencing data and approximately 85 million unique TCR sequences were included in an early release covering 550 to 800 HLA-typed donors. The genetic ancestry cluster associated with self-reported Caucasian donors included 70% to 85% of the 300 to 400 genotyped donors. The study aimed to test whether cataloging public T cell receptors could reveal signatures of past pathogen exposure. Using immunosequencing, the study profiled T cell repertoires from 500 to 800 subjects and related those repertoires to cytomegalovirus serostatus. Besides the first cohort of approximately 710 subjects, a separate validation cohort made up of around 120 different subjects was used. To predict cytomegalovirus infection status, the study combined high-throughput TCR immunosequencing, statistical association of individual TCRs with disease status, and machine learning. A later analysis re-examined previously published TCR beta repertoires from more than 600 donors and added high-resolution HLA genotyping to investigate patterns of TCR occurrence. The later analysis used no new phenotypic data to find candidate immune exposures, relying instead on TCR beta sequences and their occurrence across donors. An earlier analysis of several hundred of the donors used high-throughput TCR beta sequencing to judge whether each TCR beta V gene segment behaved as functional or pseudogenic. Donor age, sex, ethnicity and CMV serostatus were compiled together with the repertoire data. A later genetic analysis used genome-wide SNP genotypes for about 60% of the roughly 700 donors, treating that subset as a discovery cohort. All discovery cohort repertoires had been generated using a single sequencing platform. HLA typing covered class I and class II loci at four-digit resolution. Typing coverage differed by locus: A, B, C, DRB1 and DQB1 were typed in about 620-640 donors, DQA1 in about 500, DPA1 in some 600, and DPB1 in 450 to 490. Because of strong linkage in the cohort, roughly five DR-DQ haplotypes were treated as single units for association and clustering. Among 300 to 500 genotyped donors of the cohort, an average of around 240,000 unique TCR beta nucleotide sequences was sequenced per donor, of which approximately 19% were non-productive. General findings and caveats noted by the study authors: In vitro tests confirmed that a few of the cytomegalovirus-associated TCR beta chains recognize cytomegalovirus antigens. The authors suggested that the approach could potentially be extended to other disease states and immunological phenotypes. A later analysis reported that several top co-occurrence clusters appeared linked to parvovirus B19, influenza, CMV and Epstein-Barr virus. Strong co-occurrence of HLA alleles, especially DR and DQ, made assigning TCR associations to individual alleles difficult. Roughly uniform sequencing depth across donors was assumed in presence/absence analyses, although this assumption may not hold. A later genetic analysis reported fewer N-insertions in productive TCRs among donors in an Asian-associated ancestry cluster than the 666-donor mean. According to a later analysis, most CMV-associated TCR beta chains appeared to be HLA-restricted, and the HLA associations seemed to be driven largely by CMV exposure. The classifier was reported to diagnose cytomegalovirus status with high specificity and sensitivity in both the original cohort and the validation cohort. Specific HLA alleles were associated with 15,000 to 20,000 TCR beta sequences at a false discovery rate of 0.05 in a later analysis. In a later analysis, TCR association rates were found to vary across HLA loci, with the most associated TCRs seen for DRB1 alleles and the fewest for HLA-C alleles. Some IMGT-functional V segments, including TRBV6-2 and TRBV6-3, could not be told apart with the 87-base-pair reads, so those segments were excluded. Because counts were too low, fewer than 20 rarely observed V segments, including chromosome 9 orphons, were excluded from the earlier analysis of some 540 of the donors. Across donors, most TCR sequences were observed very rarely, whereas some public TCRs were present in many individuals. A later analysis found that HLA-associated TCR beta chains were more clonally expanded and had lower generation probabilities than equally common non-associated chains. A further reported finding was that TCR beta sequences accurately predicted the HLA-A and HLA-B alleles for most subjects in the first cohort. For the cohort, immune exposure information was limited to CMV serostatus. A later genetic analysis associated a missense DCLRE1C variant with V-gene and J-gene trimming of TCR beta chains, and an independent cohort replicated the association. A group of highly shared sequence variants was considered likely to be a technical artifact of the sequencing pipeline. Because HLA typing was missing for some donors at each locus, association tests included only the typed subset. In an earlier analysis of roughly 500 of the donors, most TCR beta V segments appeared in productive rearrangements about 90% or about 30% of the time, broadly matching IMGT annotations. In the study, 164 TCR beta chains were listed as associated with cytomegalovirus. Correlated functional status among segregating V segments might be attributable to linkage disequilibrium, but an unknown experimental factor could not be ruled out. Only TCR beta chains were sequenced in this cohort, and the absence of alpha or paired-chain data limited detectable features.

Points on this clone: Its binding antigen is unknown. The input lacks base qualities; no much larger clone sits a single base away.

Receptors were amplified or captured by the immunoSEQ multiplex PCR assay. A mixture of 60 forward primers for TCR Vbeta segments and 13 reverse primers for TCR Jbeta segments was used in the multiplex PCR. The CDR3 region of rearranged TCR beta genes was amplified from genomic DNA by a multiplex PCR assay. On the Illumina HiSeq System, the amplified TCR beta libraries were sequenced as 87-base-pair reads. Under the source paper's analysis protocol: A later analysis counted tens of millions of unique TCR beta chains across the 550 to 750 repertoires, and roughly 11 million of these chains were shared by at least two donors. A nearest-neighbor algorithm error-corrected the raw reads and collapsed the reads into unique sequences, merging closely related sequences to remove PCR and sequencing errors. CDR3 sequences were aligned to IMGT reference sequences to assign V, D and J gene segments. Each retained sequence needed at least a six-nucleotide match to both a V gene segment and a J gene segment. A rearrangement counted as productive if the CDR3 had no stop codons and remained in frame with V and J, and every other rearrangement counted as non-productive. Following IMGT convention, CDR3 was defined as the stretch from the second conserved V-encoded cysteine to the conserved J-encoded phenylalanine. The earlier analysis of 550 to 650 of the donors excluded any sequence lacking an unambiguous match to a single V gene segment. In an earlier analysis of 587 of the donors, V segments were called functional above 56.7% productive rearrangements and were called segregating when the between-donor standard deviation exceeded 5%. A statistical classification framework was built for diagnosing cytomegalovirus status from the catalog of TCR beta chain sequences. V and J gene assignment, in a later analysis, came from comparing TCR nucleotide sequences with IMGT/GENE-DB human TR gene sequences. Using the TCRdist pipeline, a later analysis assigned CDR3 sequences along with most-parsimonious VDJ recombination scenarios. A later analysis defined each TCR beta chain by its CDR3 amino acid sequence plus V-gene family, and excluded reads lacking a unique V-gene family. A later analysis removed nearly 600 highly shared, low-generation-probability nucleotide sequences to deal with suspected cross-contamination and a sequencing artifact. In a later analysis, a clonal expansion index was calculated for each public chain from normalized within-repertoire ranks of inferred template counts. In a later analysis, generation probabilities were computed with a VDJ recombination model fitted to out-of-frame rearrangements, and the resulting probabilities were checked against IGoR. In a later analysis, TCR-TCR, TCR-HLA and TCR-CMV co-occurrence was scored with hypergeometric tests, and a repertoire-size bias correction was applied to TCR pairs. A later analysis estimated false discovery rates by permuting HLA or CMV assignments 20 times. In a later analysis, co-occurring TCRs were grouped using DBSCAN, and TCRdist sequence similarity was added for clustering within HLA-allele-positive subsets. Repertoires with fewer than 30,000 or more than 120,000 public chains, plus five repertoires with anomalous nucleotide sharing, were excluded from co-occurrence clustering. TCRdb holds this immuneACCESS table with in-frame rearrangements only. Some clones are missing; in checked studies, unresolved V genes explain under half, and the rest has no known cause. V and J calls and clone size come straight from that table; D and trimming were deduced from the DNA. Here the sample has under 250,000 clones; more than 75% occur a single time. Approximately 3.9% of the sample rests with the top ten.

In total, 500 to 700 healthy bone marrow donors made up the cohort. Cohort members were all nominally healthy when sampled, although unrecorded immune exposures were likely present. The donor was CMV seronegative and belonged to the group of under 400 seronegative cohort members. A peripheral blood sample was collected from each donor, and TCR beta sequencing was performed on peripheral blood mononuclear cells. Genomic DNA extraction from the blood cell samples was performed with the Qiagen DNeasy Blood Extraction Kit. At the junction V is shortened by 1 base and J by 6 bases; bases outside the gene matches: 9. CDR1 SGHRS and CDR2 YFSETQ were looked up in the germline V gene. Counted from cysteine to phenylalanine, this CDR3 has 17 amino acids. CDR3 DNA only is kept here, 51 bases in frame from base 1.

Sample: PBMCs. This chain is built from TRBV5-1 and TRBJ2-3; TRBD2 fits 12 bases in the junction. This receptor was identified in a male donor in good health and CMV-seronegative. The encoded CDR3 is CASSLYPSGRVIDTQYF. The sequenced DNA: TGCGCCAGCAGCTTGTATCCTAGCGGGAGGGTTATTGATACGCAGTATTTT.